What follows describes a single T cell receptor (beta chain). CDR3 length equals 15 residues. Trimming took 3 bases from V and 1 from J; bases not matched to a gene: 0. Germline V gene lookup returns CDR1 PRHDT and CDR2 FYEKMQ (reference sequence). This sample stems from a study of blood T cell repertoires in COVID-19. Generated by immunoSEQ multiplex PCR, the TCRdb table keeps only in-frame clones and is missing some. The sample lists 110,000 or so clones, around 85% occurring once. The chain links TRBV13 to TRBJ2-5, with 12 bases that match TRBD2. This clonotype originated in a man aged 45-65 years with acute or convalescent COVID-19. Sample: peripheral blood. CDR3 in amino acids: CASSLTSGGQETQYF. CDR3 nucleotide sequence: TGTGCCAGCAGCTTGACTAGCGGGGGCCAAGAGACCCAGTACTTC.